This entry is about one TCR beta chain. Its matching antigen is unknown. This CDR3 region has 16 residues. Looked up from germline, CDR1 is SGHNT and CDR2 is YYREEE (reference sequence). J gave up 2 bases and V 1 base, and 4 bases lay outside the gene matches. TCRdb's table, derived via immunoSEQ multiplex PCR, lists solely in-frame clones and lacks some. This sample yields approximately 530,000 clones, of which approximately 95% are seen a single time; around 0.066% belongs to the top ten. This entry belongs to a study of shared clonotypes between healthy human individuals. Study observations and caveats: Despite large depth, rarefaction showed incomplete sorted-subset sequencing. Several donors shared approximately 5% of their naive CD4 clonotypes. Tissues were not sampled, only blood, and their repertoires likely differ.

The V call is TRBV5-4, the J call TRBJ1-3, with 9 bases that match TRBD1. This receptor was taken from a woman aged 25 to 45 in good health. Material for sequencing was naive CD4+ T cells sorted from blood. Described subset: CD45RA+ positively selected. The CDR3 bases are TGTGCCAGCAGCTTGCCAGGGGACAGGGCTGGAAACACCATATATTTT. Residues: CASSLPGDRAGNTIYF.